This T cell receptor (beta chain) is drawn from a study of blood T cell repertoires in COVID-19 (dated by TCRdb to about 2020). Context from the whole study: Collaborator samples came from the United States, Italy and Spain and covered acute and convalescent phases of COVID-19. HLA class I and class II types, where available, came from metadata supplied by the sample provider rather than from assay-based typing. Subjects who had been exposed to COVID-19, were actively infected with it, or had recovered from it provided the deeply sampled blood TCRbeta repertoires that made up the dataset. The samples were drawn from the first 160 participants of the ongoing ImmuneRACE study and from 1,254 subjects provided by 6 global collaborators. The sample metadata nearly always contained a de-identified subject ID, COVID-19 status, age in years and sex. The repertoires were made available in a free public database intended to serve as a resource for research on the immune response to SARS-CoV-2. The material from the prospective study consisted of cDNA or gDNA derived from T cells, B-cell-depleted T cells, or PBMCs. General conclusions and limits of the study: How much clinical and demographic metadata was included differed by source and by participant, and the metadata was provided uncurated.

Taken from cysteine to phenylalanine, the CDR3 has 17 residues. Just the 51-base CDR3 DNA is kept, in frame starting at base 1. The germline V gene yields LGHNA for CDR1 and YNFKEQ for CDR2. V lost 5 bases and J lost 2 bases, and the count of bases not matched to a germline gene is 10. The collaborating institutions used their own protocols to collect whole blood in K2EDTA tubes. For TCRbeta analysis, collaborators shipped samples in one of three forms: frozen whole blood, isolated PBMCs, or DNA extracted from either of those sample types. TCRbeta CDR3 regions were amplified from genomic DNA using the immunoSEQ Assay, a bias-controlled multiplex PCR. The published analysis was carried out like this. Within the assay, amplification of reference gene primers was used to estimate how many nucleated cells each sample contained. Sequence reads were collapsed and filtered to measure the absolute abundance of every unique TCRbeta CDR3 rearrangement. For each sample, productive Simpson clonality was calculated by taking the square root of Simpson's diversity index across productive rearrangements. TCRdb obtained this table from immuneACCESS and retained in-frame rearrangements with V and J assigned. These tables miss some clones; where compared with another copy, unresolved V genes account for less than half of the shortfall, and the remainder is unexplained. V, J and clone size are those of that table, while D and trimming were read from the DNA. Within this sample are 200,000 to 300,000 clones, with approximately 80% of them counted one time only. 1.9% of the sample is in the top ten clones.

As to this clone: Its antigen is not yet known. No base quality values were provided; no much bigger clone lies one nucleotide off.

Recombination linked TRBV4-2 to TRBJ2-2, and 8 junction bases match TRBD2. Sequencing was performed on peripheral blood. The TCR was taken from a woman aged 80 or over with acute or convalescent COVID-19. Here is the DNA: TGTGCCAGCAGCGACCCGGGACTAGGGGTCAACACCGGGGAGCTGTTTTTT. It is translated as CASSDPGLGVNTGELFF.